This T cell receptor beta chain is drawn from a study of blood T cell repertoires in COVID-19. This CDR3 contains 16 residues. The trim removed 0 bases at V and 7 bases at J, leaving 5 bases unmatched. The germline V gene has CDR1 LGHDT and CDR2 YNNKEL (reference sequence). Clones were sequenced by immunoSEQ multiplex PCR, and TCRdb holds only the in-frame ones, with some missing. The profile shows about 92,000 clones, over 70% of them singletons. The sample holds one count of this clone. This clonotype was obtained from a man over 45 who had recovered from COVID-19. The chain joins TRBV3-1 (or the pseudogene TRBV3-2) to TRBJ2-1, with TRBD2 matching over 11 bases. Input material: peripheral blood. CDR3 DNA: TGTGCCAGCAGCCAAGAACTAGCGGGGGCCCTGAATGAGCAGTTCTTC. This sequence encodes CASSQELAGALNEQFF.